Presented here are 10 T cell receptor beta chains from one specimen sequenced in a study of blood T cells in healthy people across ages. Then a second PCR, running about 7 to 11 cycles, was carried out with a sample-barcoded 5' primer and a J-beta primer mix. TCRdb reprocessed the 5' RACE reads with MiXCR, giving one entry per CDR3 protein. The table lists around 800,000 distinct CDR3 sequences, around two thirds of them singletons. Material: blood. These receptors were taken from a man between 25 and 39 years old in good health.

The V gene is TRBV2, the J gene TRBJ2-1, with 7 bases identical to TRBD1. The V gene's germline CDR1 is SNHLY and CDR2 FYNNEI. The CDR3 runs to 15 residues. The J segment lost 7 bases and the V segment lost 6 bases, leaving 12 bases of the junction unmatched. CDR3: CASSLKGQRGNEQFF. The CDR3 DNA sequence: TGTGCCAGCAGCCTCAAGGGACAGCGCGGGAATGAGCAGTTCTTC.

This clonotype was recorded only once. The rearrangement uses TRBV4-3 and TRBJ2-3; D may be TRBD2 (6 bases). Trimming left V 1 base short and J 4 bases short, with 18 bases between. CDR1 LGHNA and CDR2 YSLEER come from the germline V gene. There are 17 residues in the CDR3. CDR3 coding DNA: TGCGCCAGCAGCCAAGTGGCGGGGCGAGGTTTGGCAGATACGCAGTATTTT. Protein sequence: CASSQVAGRGLADTQYF.

About this clonotype itself: The germline gene is not matched at one end of the junction; a read error may be the cause. The rearrangement joins TRBV12-3 or TRBV12-4 to TRBJ1-2, with D tentatively TRBD1 (6 bases). This CDR3 contains 13 residues. The DNA of the CDR3 is TGTGCCAGCACTTTACTGGGAGGACAGGGCTACACCTTC. Translating gives CASTLLGGQGYTF.

V and J are TRBV29-1 and TRBJ2-5; no clear D. Germline CDR1 is SQVTM and CDR2 is ANQGSEA. This CDR3 region has 10 residues. The V gene lost 3 bases and the J gene lost 7 bases, with 6 bases spanning the gap. CDR3 residues: CSVESVTQYF. The CDR3 bases are TGCAGCGTTGAGTCGGTGACCCAGTACTTC.

The rearrangement links TRBV4-3 to TRBJ2-1; 12 bases map to TRBD2. The CDR3 is 17 amino acids. The germline V gene encodes CDR1 LGHNA and CDR2 YSLEER. V lost 0 bases, J lost 7 bases, and 7 bases stayed unmatched. The CDR3 region is CASSQDPSGGADNEQFF. The CDR3 coding sequence is TGCGCCAGCAGCCAAGATCCTAGCGGGGGGGCGGATAATGAGCAGTTCTTC.

V usage is TRBV7-2 and J usage is TRBJ2-7; TRBD2 might be the D (6 bases). V gave up 5 bases and J gave up 6 bases, with 20 bases separating them. CDR3 size: 15 residues. Germline values: CDR1 SGHTA, CDR2 FQGNSA. The CDR3 DNA reads as TGTGCCAGCAGCCAAGGTGGCGGAGGGATTCCCGAGCAGTACTTC. Translation gives CASSQGGGGIPEQYF.

This chain connects TRBV6-5 to TRBJ1-6, with TRBD1 matching 8 bases. The CDR3 covers 14 residues. Germline lookup yields CDR1 MNHEY and CDR2 SVGAGI. V was clipped by 2 bases and J by 7 bases; unmatched bases: 1. The chain's CDR3 is CASSYRDRNSPLHF. DNA for the CDR3: TGTGCCAGCAGTTACCGGGACAGGAATTCACCCCTCCACTTT.

This chain connects TRBV2 to TRBJ1-2; a weak D match, TRBD1 (5 bases). Germline V gene sequence: CDR1 SNHLY, CDR2 FYNNEI. Trimming stripped 4 bases from V and 6 bases from J, with 15 bases between. The CDR3 has 14 amino acids. The CDR3 nucleotides are TGTGCCAGCAGTGCTGACGAGCAGGGTAATGGCTACACCTTC. Residues: CASSADEQGNGYTF.

The V and J genes are TRBV28 and TRBJ2-3; no clear D. There are 13 residues in the CDR3. Between the trimmed V and J ends, which lost 3 bases and 2 bases, there was a span of 6 bases. Germline loops: CDR1 MDHEN, CDR2 SYDVKM. CDR3 sequence: CASSFTPTDTQYF. CDR3 in DNA: TGTGCCAGCAGTTTTACTCCCACAGATACGCAGTATTTT.

The genes are TRBV6-2 or TRBV6-3 and TRBJ2-3, with D unresolved. V dropped 8 bases and J dropped 5 bases, with 11 bases sitting between them. Germline CDR1 and CDR2: MNHEY and SVGEGT. CDR3 size: 12 residues. The CDR3 reads CASAHSIDTQYF. The DNA for the CDR3 is TGTGCCAGCGCACACTCCATAGATACGCAGTATTTT.